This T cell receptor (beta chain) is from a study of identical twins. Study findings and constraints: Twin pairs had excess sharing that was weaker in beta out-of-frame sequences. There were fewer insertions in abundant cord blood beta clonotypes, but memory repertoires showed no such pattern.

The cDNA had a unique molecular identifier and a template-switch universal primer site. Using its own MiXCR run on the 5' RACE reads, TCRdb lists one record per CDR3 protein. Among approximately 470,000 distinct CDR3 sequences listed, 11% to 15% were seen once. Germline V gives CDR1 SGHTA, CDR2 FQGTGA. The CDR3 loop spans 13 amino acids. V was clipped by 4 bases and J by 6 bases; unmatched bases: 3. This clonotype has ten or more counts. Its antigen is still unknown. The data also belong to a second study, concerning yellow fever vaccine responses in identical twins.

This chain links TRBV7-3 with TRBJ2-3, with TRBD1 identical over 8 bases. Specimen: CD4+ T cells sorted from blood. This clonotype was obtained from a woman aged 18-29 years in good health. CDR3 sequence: CASSWTGRDTQYF. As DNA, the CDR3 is TGTGCCAGCAGCTGGACAGGGCGGGATACGCAGTATTTT.